One sample yielded the 26 T cell receptor beta chains listed below, sequenced in a study of blood T cell repertoires in COVID-19 (dated by TCRdb to 2019 to 2021). The library relied on the immunoSEQ multiplex PCR assay. TCRdb took over this immuneACCESS table, retaining in-frame rearrangements with V and J assigned. Such tables are incomplete; in checked studies, under half of the missing clones stem from an unresolved V gene, and the remainder is unexplained. In all, the sample holds approximately 47,000 clones, and roughly nine tenths of those were seen once. The ten biggest clones cover around 19% of the sample. Sequenced: peripheral blood. These TCRs come from a man aged 65-85 years with active COVID-19.

The J gene is TRBJ2-7, the V gene TRBV7-9; unclear D gene. CDR3 length: 12 residues. Per the germline V gene, CDR1 is SEHNR and CDR2 is FQNEAQ (reference sequence). Trimming left V 1 base short and J 3 bases short, with 4 bases between. The CDR3 sequence: CASSLGSYEQYF. CDR3 coding DNA: TGTGCCAGCAGCTTAGGTAGCTACGAGCAGTACTTC.

CDR3 bases: TGTGCCAGCTCACTTACAAGCACAGATACGCAGTATTTT. This gives the protein CASSLTSTDTQYF. The chain has TRBV18 and TRBJ2-3; no clear D gene. The CDR3 contains 13 residues. V lost 4 bases and J 0 bases, leaving 5 bases between the germline ends. Germline V lookup: CDR1 KGHSH, CDR2 LQKENI.

The J gene is TRBJ2-1, the V gene TRBV19, with no clear D. Trimming left V 4 bases short and J 8 bases short, with 15 bases between. Germline CDR1 and CDR2: LNHDA and SQIVND (reference sequence). The CDR3 length is 14 residues. The CDR3 loop reads CASSTPARRDEQFF. The CDR3 nucleotides are TGTGCCAGTAGTACCCCGGCTAGGCGAGATGAGCAGTTCTTC.

The chain combines TRBV7-3 with TRBJ1-2, with a weak D call TRBD1 (5 bases). Trimming took 5 bases from V and 4 from J, leaving 14 bases between them. CDR3 length equals 14 residues. Germline V CDR1 and CDR2: SGHTA, FQGTGA. CDR3 amino acids: CASSPGGVGYGYTF. CDR3 DNA sequence: TGTGCCAGCAGCCCAGGAGGGGTCGGCTATGGCTACACCTTC.

This clone has only one observation. The chain carries TRBV14 and TRBJ2-2; TRBD1 might be the D (5 bases). There are 17 residues in the CDR3. Trimming removed 1 base at V and 4 bases at J, with 16 bases between. The germline V gene encodes CDR1 SGHDN and CDR2 FVKESK. The CDR3, as DNA: TGTGCCAGCAGCCAAGGGACAAGGGCCGGGTTCACCGGGGAGCTGTTTTTT. Amino acids: CASSQGTRAGFTGELFF.

The chain employs TRBV4-3 and TRBJ2-5; 7 nucleotides line up with TRBD2. Germline V gene lookup returns CDR1 LGHNA and CDR2 YSLEER. The CDR3 has 15 residues. Trimming cost V 4 bases and J 5 bases; bases outside gene matches: 10. Written as DNA, the CDR3 is TGCGCCAGCAGCCTAAGACCTAGCGGAGGGGAGACCCAGTACTTC. Protein: CASSLRPSGGETQYF.

V and J are TRBV11-2 and TRBJ1-2; D is possibly TRBD1 (6 bases). CDR3 length: 15 residues. V was shortened by 5 bases and J by 7 bases, with 20 bases between the two germline ends. From germline, CDR1 is SGHAT and CDR2 FQNNGV. DNA for the CDR3: TGTGCCAGCAGCGCAGTCGGTGGTCTAGGGGGTGGCTACACCTTC. It encodes CASSAVGGLGGGYTF.

CDR3 amino acids: CALSSGSNQPQHF. Here the CDR3 DNA reads TGTGCCCTTTCCAGTGGTAGCAATCAGCCCCAGCATTTT. The chain combines TRBV28 with TRBJ1-5, with unresolved D. Germline values: CDR1 MDHEN, CDR2 SYDVKM. The CDR3 has 13 amino acids. The germline V and J ends were trimmed by 11 bases and 0 bases, with 11 bases remaining between them.

The genes are TRBV5-1 and TRBJ2-2; TRBD1 matches at 7 bases. The germline V gene has CDR1 SGHRS and CDR2 YFSETQ. This CDR3 region has 16 residues. With V trimmed by 5 bases and J by 4 bases, 11 bases remained unmatched. Here the CDR3 reads CASRYRQGFSTGELFF. CDR3 nucleotides: TGCGCCAGCAGATATAGACAGGGATTTTCCACCGGGGAGCTGTTTTTT.

The chain has TRBV7-9 and TRBJ1-4; TRBD1 matches 8 bases. The V segment lost 0 bases and the J segment 8 bases; nucleotides outside the gene matches: 8. The CDR3 has 16 amino acids. The germline V gene encodes CDR1 SEHNR and CDR2 FQNEAQ (reference sequence). The CDR3 loop reads CASSLARTGRDEKLFF. DNA of the CDR3: TGTGCCAGCAGCTTAGCTAGGACAGGGCGGGACGAAAAACTGTTTTTT. The whole variable domain, remainder taken from reference TRBV7-9 and TRBJ1-4, is DTGVSQNPRHKITKRGQNVTFRCDPISEHNRLYWYRQTLGQGPEFLTYFQNEAQLEKSRLLSDRFSAERPKGSFSTLEIQRTEQGDSAMYLCASSLARTGRDEKLFFGSGTQLSVL.

The chain uses TRBV9 and TRBJ2-2; TRBD1 matches at 9 bases. V dropped 3 bases and J dropped 3; count of bases not matched to a gene: 9. Germline CDR1 reads SGDLS; CDR2 reads YYNGEE. The CDR3 length is 17 residues. The CDR3, as DNA: TGTGCCAGCAGCGCCTCACAGGGGGCGCCTGACACCGGGGAGCTGTTTTTT. Its protein is CASSASQGAPDTGELFF.

This clone is a singleton in its sample. The CDR3 here is CASSQVGQGLQPQHF. CDR3 nucleotide sequence: TGTGCCAGCAGCCAAGTTGGACAGGGACTTCAGCCCCAGCATTTT. The chain links TRBV4-2 to TRBJ1-5, with 8 bases matching TRBD1. Losses at the gene ends were 1 base for V and 6 bases for J; bases not matched to a gene: 5. CDR3 length equals 15 residues. Germline CDR1 LGHNA, CDR2 YNFKEQ.

This clone was seen a handful of times. The chain recombines TRBV2 with TRBJ1-6, with 7 bases aligning to TRBD1. This CDR3 has 14 amino acids. The V gene's germline CDR1 is SNHLY and CDR2 FYNNEI. The trim removed 4 bases at V and 3 bases at J, leaving 0 bases unmatched. DNA of the CDR3: TGTGCCAGCAGTGGACAGGGCTATAATTCACCCCTCCACTTT. It yields the protein CASSGQGYNSPLHF.

This chain connects TRBV28 to TRBJ1-1; D is uncertain. V was clipped by 8 bases and J by 0 bases, with 10 bases between them. The CDR3 runs to 13 residues. CDR1 is MDHEN, CDR2 SYDVKM, per germline. CDR3 loop: CASGEDMNTEAFF. DNA of the CDR3: TGTGCCAGCGGGGAGGATATGAACACTGAAGCTTTCTTT.

The gene calls are TRBV28 and TRBJ2-7; TRBD2 is a possible D gene (6 bases). The CDR3 is 15 residues long. Trimming took off 2 bases at V and 2 bases at J, with 13 bases between the two ends. Germline CDR1 reads MDHEN; CDR2 reads SYDVKM. The CDR3 DNA sequence: TGTGCCAGCAGTTTAGGAGGGAGCTCCCCCTACGAGCAGTACTTC. Translating gives CASSLGGSSPYEQYF.

The chain combines TRBV2 with TRBJ2-7; D is uncertain. The length of the CDR3 is 12 residues. From germline, CDR1 is SNHLY and CDR2 FYNNEI. With 6 bases removed from V and 0 bases from J, the gap between germline ends came to 6 bases. CDR3 in amino acids: CASRQDSYEQYF. Here the CDR3 DNA reads TGTGCCAGCAGGCAGGACTCCTACGAGCAGTACTTC.

CDR3 residues: CSVGWQAVNTEAFF. CDR3 DNA sequence: TGCAGCGTTGGATGGCAGGCTGTAAACACTGAAGCTTTCTTT. This chain uses TRBV29-1 with TRBJ1-1; the D is unclear. Germline CDR1 reads SQVTM; CDR2 reads ANQGSEA. The CDR3 covers 14 residues. V shed 4 bases and J shed 2 bases, with 14 bases lying between them.

The V gene is TRBV5-1, the J gene TRBJ1-3; maybe TRBD1 (5 bases). CDR3 length: 14 amino acids. Per the germline V gene, CDR1 is SGHRS and CDR2 is YFSETQ. V was cut by 2 bases and J by 0 bases, with 6 bases left in between. The CDR3 here is CASSFGGSGNTIYF. The CDR3 coding sequence is TGCGCCAGCAGCTTCGGGGGCTCTGGAAACACCATATATTTT.

This chain uses TRBV29-1 with TRBJ2-5, with 12 bases matching TRBD2. The V and J ends lost 4 bases and 0 bases, in that order; junction bases with no gene match: 3. This CDR3 is built from 15 residues. The germline V gene encodes CDR1 SQVTM and CDR2 ANQGSEA. CDR3 in amino acids: CSVGTSGTYQETQYF. DNA of the CDR3: TGCAGCGTTGGGACTAGCGGGACCTACCAAGAGACCCAGTACTTC.

This clone was found once. The genes are TRBV4-2 and TRBJ1-1, with D possibly TRBD1 on 5 matching bases. V lost 1 base and J 2 bases, leaving 14 bases between the germline ends. The CDR3 has 16 residues. Germline assignment: CDR1 LGHNA and CDR2 YNFKEQ. CDR3 sequence reads: CASSQGGSFLNTEAFF. In nucleotides, the CDR3 is TGTGCCAGCAGCCAAGGGGGCAGCTTTTTAAACACTGAAGCTTTCTTT.

The chain links TRBV19 to TRBJ2-3, with D maybe TRBD2 (5 bases). This CDR3 has 14 residues. Germline V gene sequence: CDR1 LNHDA, CDR2 SQIVND (reference sequence). Trimming took 7 bases from V and 3 from J, leaving 14 bases between them. The DNA for the CDR3 is TGTGCCAGTAATAGAGGGAGAAGAACAGATACGCAGTATTTT. It specifies CASNRGRRTDTQYF. The variable domain in full, with the rest retrieved from reference TRBV19 and TRBJ2-3, is DGGITQSPKYLFRKEGQNVTLSCEQNLNHDAMYWYRQDPGQGLRLIYYSQIVNDFQKGDIAEGYSVSREKKESFPLTVTSAQKNPTAFYLCASNRGRRTDTQYFGPGTRLTVL.

The chain recombines TRBV5-1 with TRBJ1-4, with D tentatively TRBD1 (5 bases). CDR1 and CDR2 (germline): SGHRS, YFSETQ. The ends were cut back, 4 bases at V and 1 base at J, with 8 bases in the middle. The CDR3 is 14 amino acids. CDR3 loop: CASSRGGTNEKLFF. The CDR3 nucleotides read TGCGCCAGCAGCCGGGGGGGAACTAATGAAAAACTGTTTTTT.

The chain has TRBV7-2 and TRBJ2-3; the D gene is possibly TRBD2 (6 bases). CDR3 length: 16 amino acids. The germline V gene has CDR1 SGHTA and CDR2 FQGNSA. V was shortened by 5 bases and J by 2 bases, with 17 bases between the two germline ends. The CDR3 here is CASSPAPAGPTDTQYF. The CDR3 DNA follows: TGTGCCAGCAGCCCCGCCCCGGCGGGGCCCACAGATACGCAGTATTTT.

To note about this clone: At one boundary the junction diverges from the germline segment, which might be a read error. The V call is TRBV11-2, the J call TRBJ2-3; 8 nucleotides agree with TRBD1. The germline CDR1 and CDR2 sequences are SGHAT and FQNNGV. CDR3 size: 12 residues. CDR3 amino acids: CASRGAGQGRNF. CDR3 DNA: TGTGCCAGCAGGGGGGCAGGACAGGGTAGGAATTTT. The complete variable domain, with remaining parts taken from reference TRBV11-2 and TRBJ2-3, reads EAGVAQSPRYKIIEKRQSVAFWCNPISGHATLYWYQQILGQGPKLLIQFQNNGVVDDSQLPKDRFSAERLKGVDSTLKIQPAKLEDSAVYLCASRGAGQGRNFGPGTRLTVL.

The V gene is TRBV6-5, the J gene TRBJ1-1; the match to TRBD1 covers 10 bases. The germline CDR1 and CDR2 sequences are MNHEY and SVGAGI. V lost 6 bases to trimming and J lost 0 bases; unmatched junction nucleotides: 4. This CDR3 has 15 residues. The CDR3 DNA follows: TGTGCCAGCAGACGACAGGGGGCCATGAACACTGAAGCTTTCTTT. Amino acids: CASRRQGAMNTEAFF.

The rearrangement joins TRBV12-3 or TRBV12-4 to TRBJ1-2, with 8 nucleotides matching TRBD1. The V gene end was trimmed by 5 bases and the J gene end by 7 bases; junction bases not matched to a gene: 6. The CDR3 sequence is 13 residues long. The CDR3 reads CASSKQGGTGYTF. CDR3 sequence (DNA): TGTGCCAGCAGTAAACAGGGGGGAACTGGCTACACCTTC.